These 28 T cell receptor beta chains originate from one sample sequenced in a study of identical twins' blood T cells. Each CDR3 protein is one row after TCRdb ran MiXCR on the 5' RACE reads. The data hold 350,000 to 400,000 distinct CDR3 sequences, with approximately 30% observed a single time. Input material: PBMCs. The receptor source for this set is a woman aged 18-49 years in good health.

The chain employs TRBV20-1 and TRBJ1-5; 8 nucleotides agree with TRBD1. The V gene's germline CDR1 is DFQATT and CDR2 SNEGSKA (reference sequence). With 0 bases clipped from V and 5 bases from J, the junction kept 3 bases outside the gene matches. The CDR3 sequence is 14 residues long. The DNA of the CDR3 is TGCAGTGCTAGAGACAGGGGGCTTGATCAGCCCCAGCATTTT. The encoded protein is CSARDRGLDQPQHF.

V is TRBV19 and J is TRBJ1-5; D gene unclear. Germline CDR1 reads LNHDA; CDR2 reads SQIVND (reference sequence). CDR3 length equals 14 residues. Trimming removed 3 bases from V and 5 bases from J, with 11 bases in between. CDR3 protein: CASSILGSDQPQHF. As DNA, the CDR3 is TGTGCCAGTAGTATTCTTGGTAGTGATCAGCCCCAGCATTTT.

The V call is TRBV11-2, the J call TRBJ1-4; D remains ambiguous. V was clipped by 6 bases and J by 7 bases, with 12 bases between them. CDR1 SGHAT and CDR2 FQNNGV come from the germline V gene. This CDR3 has 13 amino acids. In nucleotides, the CDR3 is TGTGCCAGCAGTTCGGGGTTAGGTGAAAAACTGTTTTTT. Its translation: CASSSGLGEKLFF.

This chain uses TRBV20-1 with TRBJ1-2; TRBD1 matches 7 bases. With 3 bases clipped from V and 2 bases from J, the junction kept 3 bases outside the gene matches. Germline CDR1 and CDR2: DFQATT and SNEGSKA (reference sequence). The CDR3 is made up of 13 amino acids. The DNA of the CDR3 is TGCAGTGCTAGCCGAGGGGGCAACTATGGCTACACCTTC. Translating it yields CSASRGGNYGYTF.

The gene calls are TRBV20-1 and TRBJ2-7; 8 bases map to TRBD2. Trimming cost V 5 bases and J 0 bases; bases outside gene matches: 9. The CDR3 consists of 15 residues. Germline V gene lookup returns CDR1 DFQATT and CDR2 SNEGSKA (reference sequence). CDR3 residues: CSAHKAGLGSYEQYF. The CDR3 DNA is TGCAGTGCTCACAAAGCGGGACTAGGCTCCTACGAGCAGTACTTC.

The CDR3 reads CASSVNDRAIGNTIYF. Here the CDR3 DNA reads TGTGCCAGCAGCGTCAACGACAGAGCTATTGGAAACACCATATATTTT. The V gene is TRBV9, the J gene TRBJ1-3; D might be TRBD1 (5 bases). CDR1 SGDLS and CDR2 YYNGEE come from the germline V gene. The CDR3 spans 16 residues. V was clipped by 2 bases and J by 3 bases, with 15 bases between them.

Worth noting for this clonotype: The junction shows a germline mismatch at one end, possibly a read error. The chain employs TRBV18 and TRBJ2-3, with D uncertain. CDR1 KGHSH and CDR2 LQKENI come from the germline V gene. The CDR3 length is 11 residues. The CDR3 DNA sequence: TGTACCAGCTCCCCGACAGATACGCAGTATTTT. This encodes CTSSPTDTQYF.

The rearrangement links TRBV7-2 to TRBJ1-5; tentative D call: TRBD1 (6 bases). Per germline, CDR1 SGHTA and CDR2 FQGNSA. This CDR3 spans 17 amino acids. V lost 1 base, J lost 0 bases, and 13 bases lay in between. The CDR3 coding sequence is TGTGCCAGCAGCTTAGGAGGGACACCTTATAGCAATCAGCCCCAGCATTTT. It specifies CASSLGGTPYSNQPQHF.

The chain employs TRBV5-1 and TRBJ2-1; a possible D gene is TRBD2 (6 bases). Trimming removed 3 bases at V and 4 bases at J, with 14 bases between. Germline V lookup: CDR1 SGHRS, CDR2 YFSETQ. This CDR3 has 15 residues. Written as DNA, the CDR3 is TGCGCCAGCAGCTCCCCGGGACTTCAATACAATGAGCAGTTCTTC. It yields the protein CASSSPGLQYNEQFF. The whole variable domain, filled in from reference TRBV5-1 and TRBJ2-1, reads KAGVTQTPRYLIKTRGQQVTLSCSPISGHRSVSWYQQTPGQGLQFLFEYFSETQRNKGNFPGRFSGRQFSNSRSEMNVSTLELGDSALYLCASSSPGLQYNEQFFGPGTRLTVL.

This clonotype occurred many times. This rearrangement joins TRBV5-1 to TRBJ2-1; the D gene is possibly TRBD2 (5 bases). This CDR3 is 15 amino acids long. CDR1 and CDR2 from the germline V gene are SGHRS and YFSETQ. V lost 2 bases and J 0 bases, leaving 9 bases between the germline ends. The CDR3, as DNA: TGCGCCAGCAGCTTCGGGATTAGCTCCTACAATGAGCAGTTCTTC. Its protein is CASSFGISSYNEQFF.

This clonotype was picked up a small number of times. The chain combines TRBV9 with TRBJ2-7, with no clear D. The CDR3 is 13 amino acids. Germline values: CDR1 SGDLS, CDR2 YYNGEE. With 3 bases removed from V and 10 bases from J, the gap between germline ends came to 17 bases. CDR3 DNA sequence: TGTGCCAGCAGCGCCGGAGTGTTGTCCGACCAGTACTTC. Translating it yields CASSAGVLSDQYF. Together with reference TRBV9 and TRBJ2-7, the CDR3 gives the full variable domain: DSGVTQTPKHLITATGQRVTLRCSPRSGDLSVYWYQQSLDQGLQFLIQYYNGEERAKGNILERFSAQQFPDLHSELNLSSLELGDSALYFCASSAGVLSDQYFGPGTRLTVT.

Points on this clonotype: A much larger clone is a single base away; this may be a read error. The chain recombines TRBV7-2 with TRBJ1-3, with D unclear. The V and J ends lost 5 bases and 0 bases respectively, with 11 bases between them. This CDR3 contains 15 residues. Germline V gene lookup returns CDR1 SGHTA and CDR2 FQGNSA. CDR3 nucleotide sequence: TGTGCCAGCAGCGCCCCAGTGAGCTCTGGAAACACCATATATTTT. Its translation: CASSAPVSSGNTIYF.

This clonotype was recorded at least ten times. The V gene is TRBV29-1, the J gene TRBJ2-2; D gene uncertain. The CDR3 totals 14 residues. Between the trimmed V and J ends, which lost 4 bases and 2 bases, there was a span of 11 bases. Germline-derived CDR1 and CDR2 are SQVTM and ANQGSEA. CDR3 protein: CSVAQHVNTGELFF. The CDR3 region has the DNA TGCAGCGTTGCGCAGCATGTAAACACCGGGGAGCTGTTTTTT.

The V and J genes are TRBV6-2 or TRBV6-3 and TRBJ1-5; weak D call: TRBD1 (6 bases). The CDR3 is 15 residues long. Germline V lookup: CDR1 MNHEY, CDR2 SVGEGT. V lost 9 bases and J 3 bases, leaving 18 bases between the germline ends. The CDR3 loop is CASGFGQRNNQPQHF. In nucleotides, the CDR3 is TGTGCCAGTGGGTTTGGACAGCGAAACAATCAGCCCCAGCATTTT.

Remarks on this clonotype: At one of its ends the junction is not consistent with the germline gene, which may arise from a read error. The rearrangement links TRBV20-1 to TRBJ1-3; D is ambiguous. CDR1 is DFQATT and CDR2 is SNEGSKA in the germline V gene (reference sequence). The CDR3 contains 13 residues. DNA for the CDR3: TGCGGTGCTATTTTACTTGCTGGAAACACCATATATTTT. It specifies CGAILLAGNTIYF.

In its sample, this clonotype was seen a few times. J is TRBJ1-1 and V is TRBV7-9; weak D call: TRBD1 (5 bases). The CDR3 length is 14 residues. Germline assignment: CDR1 SEHNR and CDR2 FQNEAQ (reference sequence). Trimming stripped 5 bases from V and 2 bases from J, with 12 bases between. The CDR3 region has the DNA TGTGCCAGCAGCCCCGGGGGGAAAAACACTGAAGCTTTCTTT. It specifies CASSPGGKNTEAFF.

This chain links TRBV18 with TRBJ1-1, with 9 bases fitting TRBD1. Germline CDR1 reads KGHSH; CDR2 reads LQKENI. Trimming at V came to 3 bases and at J to 4 bases, leaving 15 bases not matched to a gene. CDR3 length: 18 residues. In DNA form, the CDR3 reads TGTGCCAGCTCACCGCTACCGGGACAGGGTAGTTCTCGCACTGAAGCTTTCTTT. It is translated as CASSPLPGQGSSRTEAFF.

Details on this clonotype: The junction and the germline gene differ at one end; a read error may be behind it. V gene TRBV15 combines with J gene TRBJ1-1; D gene ambiguous. Germline loops: CDR1 LNHNV, CDR2 YYDKDF (reference sequence). This CDR3 comprises 15 residues. The CDR3 sequence: CAASRDSGRNTEAFF. The CDR3 DNA sequence: TGTGCCGCCAGCAGAGATTCGGGCAGAAACACTGAAGCTTTCTTT.

As to this clonotype: The junction and the germline gene differ at one end; a read error may be behind it. This chain joins TRBV19 and TRBJ1-2; D is unresolved. The CDR3 runs 14 residues. CDR1 and CDR2 (germline): LNHDA, SQIVND (reference sequence). CDR3 in DNA: TGTGCCAGTAGTCACGGGGTGGAGAACTATTGCTACACCTTC. This codes for CASSHGVENYCYTF.

This clonotype was seen a few times. V and J are TRBV6-5 and TRBJ1-3, with unresolved D. V was cut by 6 bases and J by 0 bases, with 12 bases left in between. In germline, CDR1 is MNHEY, CDR2 SVGAGI. CDR3 length equals 15 residues. DNA for the CDR3: TGTGCCAGCAGCCCGGTTCCACTCTCTGGAAACACCATATATTTT. As protein: CASSPVPLSGNTIYF.

This chain links TRBV21-1 with TRBJ2-2; the table's D call of TRBD1 was not tested on the DNA. TRBV21-1 represents a pseudogene. The CDR3 loop spans 16 amino acids. The CDR3 is CASSKGGQHSTGELFF. The CDR3, as DNA: TGTGCCAGCAGCAAAGGAGGACAGCATTCCACCGGGGAGCTGTTTTTT.

This clonotype was recorded at least ten times. The rearrangement links TRBV29-1 to TRBJ1-1, with D possibly being TRBD1 (5 bases). The CDR3 consists of 13 residues. Trimming left V 7 bases short and J 4 bases short, with 16 bases between. Looked up from germline, CDR1 is SQVTM and CDR2 is ANQGSEA. The CDR3 loop reads CSAGQGGVTEAFF. As DNA, the CDR3 is TGCAGCGCTGGGCAGGGAGGTGTCACTGAAGCTTTCTTT.

This chain connects TRBV29-1 to TRBJ1-1; TRBD1 is a possible D gene (6 bases). The CDR3 has 14 residues. CDR1 is SQVTM and CDR2 is ANQGSEA in the germline V gene. The V end lost 7 bases, the J end lost 0 bases, and 15 bases lay between the germline ends. The chain's CDR3 is CSAGTYRMNTEAFF. DNA for the CDR3: TGCAGCGCTGGGACATACCGCATGAACACTGAAGCTTTCTTT. Filled out from reference TRBV29-1 and TRBJ1-1, the complete variable domain reads SAVISQKPSRDICQRGTSLTIQCQVDSQVTMMFWYRQQPGQSLTLIATANQGSEATYESGFVIDKFPISRPNLTFSTLTVSNMSPEDSSIYLCSAGTYRMNTEAFFGQGTRLTVV.

This chain uses TRBV5-1 with TRBJ1-2, with 7 bases aligning to TRBD1. Trimming removed 4 bases from V and 6 bases from J; junction bases left unmatched: 6. Germline V gene sequence: CDR1 SGHRS, CDR2 YFSETQ. The CDR3 is 13 residues long. CDR3 protein: CASSKDRDHGYTF. The CDR3, as DNA: TGCGCCAGCAGCAAAGACAGGGACCATGGCTACACCTTC.

This clonotype was seen more than once but under ten times. The rearrangement links TRBV6-5 to TRBJ1-2, with D unresolved. V gave up 6 bases and J gave up 8 bases, with 22 bases separating them. Germline CDR1 is MNHEY and CDR2 is SVGAGI. This CDR3 is 15 amino acids long. CDR3 nucleotide sequence: TGTGCCAGCAGAACCCCCGGAGGTGGCTTTAAAGGCTACACCTTC. As protein: CASRTPGGGFKGYTF.

Notes on this clonotype: Germline is not matched at one junction end, which may reflect a read error. V is TRBV3-1 and J is TRBJ1-1, with D unclear. The CDR3 has 13 amino acids. From germline, CDR1 is LGHDT and CDR2 YNNKEL (reference sequence). The CDR3 coding sequence is TGTGCCAGCAGCCGAGACAAGGACGCTGAAGCCTTCTTT. It yields the protein CASSRDKDAEAFF.

This chain joins TRBV20-1 and TRBJ2-1; D assignment may be TRBD1 or TRBD2 (5 bases each). Per germline, CDR1 DFQATT and CDR2 SNEGSKA (reference sequence). Trimming took off 5 bases at V and 0 bases at J, with 14 bases between the two ends. The CDR3 totals 15 residues. The CDR3 here is CSAGGSRISYNEQFF. CDR3 DNA: TGCAGTGCTGGGGGTTCCCGGATCTCCTACAATGAGCAGTTCTTC.

The chain combines TRBV6-6 with TRBJ2-2; D is uncertain. The CDR3 covers 17 residues. Germline V gene data show CDR1 as MNHNY and CDR2 as SVGAGI (reference sequence). Deletions cut 0 bases from V and 3 bases from J, with 14 bases between. CDR3 sequence: CASSYSEGIEDTGELFF. CDR3 nucleotides: TGTGCCAGCAGTTACTCGGAAGGGATCGAAGACACCGGGGAGCTGTTTTTT.